Shown below are 17 T cell receptor beta chains from a single sample sequenced in a study of T cell responses to AZD1222 COVID-19 vaccine. The repertoire was sequenced with immunoSEQ multiplex PCR; TCRdb's copy has only in-frame clones and lacks some. Among around 100,000 clones listed, about nine tenths were seen once. The specimen was peripheral blood, collected on day 0 of AZD1222 vaccination. Receptors originate from an adult in good health.

The chain joins TRBV27 to TRBJ1-1, with D possibly TRBD1 on 6 matching bases. CDR1 and CDR2 from the germline V gene are MNHEY and SMNVEV (reference sequence). The length of the CDR3 is 14 residues. V lost 3 bases, J lost 2 bases, and 10 bases lay in between. The chain's CDR3 is CASSLRGGNTEAFF. The CDR3 nucleotides read TGTGCCAGCAGTTTGAGAGGGGGAAACACTGAAGCTTTCTTT.

This chain uses TRBV2 with TRBJ1-4; D gene unclear. From germline, CDR1 is SNHLY and CDR2 FYNNEI. The CDR3 is made up of 12 amino acids. With 8 bases removed from V and 4 bases from J, the gap between germline ends came to 8 bases. This CDR3 is CASYGNNEKLFF. CDR3 sequence (DNA): TGTGCCAGCTACGGAAATAATGAAAAACTGTTTTTT.

The chain carries TRBV27 and TRBJ1-2; D might be TRBD1 (6 bases). The germline V gene encodes CDR1 MNHEY and CDR2 SMNVEV (reference sequence). Trimming shortened V by 6 bases and J by 2 bases, and 13 bases separated the two germline ends. CDR3 length equals 14 residues. CDR3 nucleotides: TGTGCCAGCAGGATAAAACAGGGAAACTATGGCTACACCTTC. Translating it yields CASRIKQGNYGYTF.

The chain joins TRBV20-1 to TRBJ1-1; D unclear. Trimming shortened V by 5 bases and J by 5 bases, and 9 bases separated the two germline ends. The germline CDR1 and CDR2 sequences are DFQATT and SNEGSKA (reference sequence). This CDR3 is 11 amino acids long. The CDR3 DNA follows: TGCAGTGCTCCATGGGGTACTGAAGCTTTCTTT. This codes for CSAPWGTEAFF.

The chain couples TRBV5-6 to TRBJ1-5; 8 bases agree with TRBD1. V dropped 6 bases and J dropped 5; count of bases not matched to a gene: 10. This CDR3 spans 15 amino acids. The germline CDR1 and CDR2 sequences are SGHDT and YYEEEE. CDR3 DNA: TGTGCCAGCACAAGACAGGGGACTACGTATCAGCCCCAGCATTTT. This gives the protein CASTRQGTTYQPQHF.

The rearrangement uses TRBV29-1 and TRBJ1-3, with a weak D call TRBD1 (5 bases). This CDR3 has 12 residues. Per the germline V gene, CDR1 is SQVTM and CDR2 is ANQGSEA. The V end lost 5 bases, the J end lost 3 bases, and 8 bases lay between the germline ends. CDR3 residues: CSVKDNGNTIYF. Here the CDR3 DNA reads TGCAGCGTTAAGGACAATGGAAACACCATATATTTT.

The V gene is TRBV28, the J gene TRBJ1-6; D is ambiguous. Germline CDR1 and CDR2: MDHEN and SYDVKM. This CDR3 spans 15 amino acids. Trimming took 9 bases from V and 1 from J, leaving 13 bases between them. CDR3 sequence reads: CASKKWVSYNSPLHF. In nucleotides, the CDR3 is TGTGCCAGTAAAAAGTGGGTTTCCTATAATTCACCCCTCCACTTT.

The genes are TRBV2 and TRBJ2-7, with a tentative D call TRBD2 (6 bases). Germline CDR1 reads SNHLY; CDR2 reads FYNNEI. The CDR3 extends over 15 amino acids. V was pared by 6 bases and J by 3 bases, with 18 bases between. The DNA for the CDR3 is TGTGCCAGCAGGGTGGGACTCAGAATCGACTACGAGCAGTACTTC. It codes for CASRVGLRIDYEQYF. Filled out from reference TRBV2 and TRBJ2-7, the complete variable domain reads EPEVTQTPSHQVTQMGQEVILRCVPISNHLYFYWYRQILGQKVEFLVSFYNNEISEKSEIFDDQFSVERPDGSNFTLKIRSTKLEDSAMYFCASRVGLRIDYEQYFGPGTRLTVT.

The rearrangement uses TRBV7-2 and TRBJ1-3, with a weak D call TRBD1 (6 bases). The length of the CDR3 is 18 residues. Germline assignment: CDR1 SGHTA and CDR2 FQGNSA. The V and J ends lost 0 bases and 4 bases respectively, with 19 bases between them. The CDR3 DNA is TGTGCCAGCAGCTTAGCGGACTTCCTAACAGGGCTCGGAAACACCATATATTTT. Amino acids: CASSLADFLTGLGNTIYF.

This rearrangement joins TRBV3-1 (or the pseudogene TRBV3-2) to TRBJ2-3, with TRBD2 identical over 9 bases. The V gene end was trimmed by 5 bases and the J gene end by 1 base; junction bases not matched to a gene: 7. CDR3 length: 16 amino acids. Germline CDR1 LGHDT, CDR2 YNNKEL (reference sequence). CDR3 sequence: CASSSTLAGRTDTQYF. The CDR3 DNA reads TGTGCCAGCAGCTCTACGCTAGCGGGGCGCACAGATACGCAGTATTTT.

V is TRBV28 and J is TRBJ2-7; D not resolved. This CDR3 has 13 amino acids. V was trimmed by 1 base and J by 5 bases, leaving 9 bases between them. Germline values: CDR1 MDHEN, CDR2 SYDVKM. CDR3 region: CASSLLGVDEQYF. The DNA of the CDR3 is TGTGCCAGCAGTTTATTGGGCGTGGACGAGCAGTACTTC.

This clone occurred a few times. This chain connects TRBV6-1 to TRBJ2-6; D uncertain. Germline V lookup: CDR1 MNHNS, CDR2 SASEGT. V was pared by 3 bases and J by 0 bases, with 6 bases between. The CDR3 is 15 residues long. CDR3 protein: CASSDGRSGANVLTF. As DNA, the CDR3 is TGTGCCAGCAGTGATGGTCGCTCTGGGGCCAACGTCCTGACTTTC.

The chain links TRBV11-2 to TRBJ1-1, with D possibly being TRBD1 (6 bases). The CDR3 spans 17 residues. Germline CDR1 and CDR2: SGHAT and FQNNGV. Deletions cut 0 bases from V and 0 bases from J, with 14 bases between. The CDR3: CASSLDPWDTLNTEAFF. DNA of the CDR3: TGTGCCAGCAGCTTAGATCCATGGGACACCCTGAACACTGAAGCTTTCTTT.

The V and J genes are TRBV7-2 and TRBJ2-7, with a weak D call TRBD1 (6 bases). Trimming removed 2 bases from V and 4 bases from J, with 12 bases in between. Germline values: CDR1 SGHTA, CDR2 FQGNSA. This CDR3 comprises 14 residues. The DNA of the CDR3 is TGTGCCAGCAGCTTACGGACAGTATCGTACGAGCAGTACTTC. Its translation: CASSLRTVSYEQYF.

The chain recombines TRBV7-9 with TRBJ2-7, with 8 positions matching TRBD2. Germline V gene lookup returns CDR1 SEHNR and CDR2 FQNEAQ (reference sequence). The V and J ends lost 0 bases and 1 base, in that order; junction bases with no gene match: 2. The CDR3 consists of 15 residues. CDR3 DNA sequence: TGTGCCAGCAGCTTAGCACTAGCGGAGTCCTACGAGCAGTACTTC. It yields the protein CASSLALAESYEQYF. Full variable domain (remainder filled in from reference TRBV7-9 and TRBJ2-7): DTGVSQNPRHKITKRGQNVTFRCDPISEHNRLYWYRQTLGQGPEFLTYFQNEAQLEKSRLLSDRFSAERPKGSFSTLEIQRTEQGDSAMYLCASSLALAESYEQYFGPGTRLTVT.

The gene calls are TRBV19 and TRBJ2-7, with D possibly matching TRBD1 (6 bases). Germline V gene sequence: CDR1 LNHDA, CDR2 SQIVND (reference sequence). The CDR3 sequence is 11 residues long. Trimming stripped 3 bases from V and 7 bases from J, with 7 bases between. The DNA for the CDR3 is TGTGCCAGTAGTATTGGGACAGAGCAGTACTTC. Residues: CASSIGTEQYF.

The chain has TRBV11-2 and TRBJ1-2; 11 nucleotides line up with TRBD1. V lost 5 bases, J lost 4 bases, and 6 bases stayed unmatched. The CDR3 sequence is 15 residues long. Germline loops: CDR1 SGHAT, CDR2 FQNNGV. The CDR3 reads CASSAPGQGGYGYTF. The CDR3 DNA sequence: TGTGCCAGCAGCGCACCGGGACAGGGGGGCTATGGCTACACCTTC. Filled out from reference TRBV11-2 and TRBJ1-2, the complete variable domain reads EAGVAQSPRYKIIEKRQSVAFWCNPISGHATLYWYQQILGQGPKLLIQFQNNGVVDDSQLPKDRFSAERLKGVDSTLKIQPAKLEDSAVYLCASSAPGQGGYGYTFGSGTRLTVV.